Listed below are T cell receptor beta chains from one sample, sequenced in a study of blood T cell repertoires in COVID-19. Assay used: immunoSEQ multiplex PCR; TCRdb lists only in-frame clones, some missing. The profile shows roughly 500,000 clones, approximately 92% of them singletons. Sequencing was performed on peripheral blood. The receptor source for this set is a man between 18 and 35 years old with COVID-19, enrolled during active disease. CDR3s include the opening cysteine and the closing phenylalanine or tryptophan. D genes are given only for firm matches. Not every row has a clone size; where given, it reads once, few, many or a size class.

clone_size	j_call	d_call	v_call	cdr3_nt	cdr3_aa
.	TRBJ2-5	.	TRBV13	TGTGCCAGCAGCGACTACAGGGAACAAGAGACCCAGTACTTC	CASSDYREQETQYF
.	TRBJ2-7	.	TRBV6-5	TGTGCCAGCAGTTACTCGCAGGGGATTTTATACGAGCAGTACTTC	CASSYSQGILYEQYF
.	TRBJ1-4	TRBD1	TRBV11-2	TGTGCCAGCAGCTTTGCGGGACAGCTCGCAACTAATGAAAAACTGTTTTTT	CASSFAGQLATNEKLFF
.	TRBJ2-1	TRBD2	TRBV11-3	TGTGCCAGCAGCTTAAGGACTAGCGGGAGGCATGAGCAGTTCTTC	CASSLRTSGRHEQFF
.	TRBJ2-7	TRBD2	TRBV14	TGTGCCAGCAGTCCCGGGACTAGCTTTCCCGAGCAGTACTTC	CASSPGTSFPEQYF
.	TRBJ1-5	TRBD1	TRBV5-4	TGTGCCAGCAGCAGGGACAGGGAACAGCCCCAGCATTTT	CASSRDREQPQHF
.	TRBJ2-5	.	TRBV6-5	TGTGCCAGCAGTTTCGTAGAGACCCAGTACTTC	CASSFVETQYF
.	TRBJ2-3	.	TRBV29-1	TGCAGCGTTGTAGTCGGGAGCGACGCAGATACGCAGTATTTT	CSVVVGSDADTQYF
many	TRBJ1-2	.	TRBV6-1	TGTGCCAGCAGTGAAAACAGATTCTATGGCTACACCTTC	CASSENRFYGYTF
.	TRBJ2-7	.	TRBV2	TGTGCCAGCACCTTAACCGGGCAGGGGATCCACGAGCAGTACTTC	CASTLTGQGIHEQYF
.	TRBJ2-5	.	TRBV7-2	TGTGCCAGCAGCTTACCCGGGGGAGAAGAGACCCAGTACTTC	CASSLPGGEETQYF
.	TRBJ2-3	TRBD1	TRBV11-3	TGTGCCAGCAGCTTGGACAGGGGAAATACGCAGTATTTT	CASSLDRGNTQYF
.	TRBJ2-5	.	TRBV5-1	TGCGCCAGCAGCTTGGGGGACTTAGGGGAGACCCAGTACTTC	CASSLGDLGETQYF
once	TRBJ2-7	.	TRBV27	TGTGCCAGCAAGTGGACAGATAATTCCTACGAGCAGTACTTC	CASKWTDNSYEQYF
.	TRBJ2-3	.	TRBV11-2	TGTGCCAGCAGACCTGAACGGGGTACGCAGTATTTT	CASRPERGTQYF
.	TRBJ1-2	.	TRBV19	TGTGCCAGTAGTATTGGAGGGTTCGGCTACACCTTC	CASSIGGFGYTF
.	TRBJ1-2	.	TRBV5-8	TGTGCCCTACTGGGCAGAGCTAACTATGGCTACACCTTC	CALLGRANYGYTF
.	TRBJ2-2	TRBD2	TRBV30	TGTGCCTGGAAGATCGTAGCGGGGAACACCGGGGAGCTGTTTTTT	CAWKIVAGNTGELFF
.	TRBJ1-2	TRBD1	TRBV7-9	TGTGCCAGCAACCGACAGGGGGGTATCTATGGCTACACCTTC	CASNRQGGIYGYTF
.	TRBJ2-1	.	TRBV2	TGTGCCAGCAGTGAGAGGCAGAGCTCCTACAATGAGCAGTTCTTC	CASSERQSSYNEQFF
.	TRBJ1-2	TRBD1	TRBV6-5	TGTGCCAGCAGTTCCGGACAGGGCCTCTATGGCTACACCTTC	CASSSGQGLYGYTF
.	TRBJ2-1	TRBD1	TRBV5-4	TGTGCCAGCAGCTGGATGGGACAGGGTAGGAATGAGCAGTTCTTC	CASSWMGQGRNEQFF
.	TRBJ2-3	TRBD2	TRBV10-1	TGCGCCAGCAGTGAGTCTAGCGGGAGACAGACAGATACGCAGTATTTT	CASSESSGRQTDTQYF
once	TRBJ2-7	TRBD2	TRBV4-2	TGTGCCAGCAGCCAGCACCAAGCGGGGGGCTCCTACGAGCAGTACTTC	CASSQHQAGGSYEQYF
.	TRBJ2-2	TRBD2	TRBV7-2	TGTGCCAGCACCCCTGGCGCGGGAGGGCCCACCGGGGAGCTGTTTTTT	CASTPGAGGPTGELFF
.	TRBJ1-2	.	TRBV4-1	TGCGCCAGCAGCCAAGCGTCGGGTTATGGCTACACCTTC	CASSQASGYGYTF
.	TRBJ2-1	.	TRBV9	TGTGCCAGCAGCATTGGGGGGGGCACCTATGAGCAGTTCTTC	CASSIGGGTYEQFF
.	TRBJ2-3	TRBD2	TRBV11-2	TGTGCCAGCAGCTCGTCTAGCGGGGGGCCGGGTCTGATGGATACGCAGTATTTT	CASSSSSGGPGLMDTQYF
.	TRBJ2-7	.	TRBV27	TGTGCCAGCAGTTTGGGGCTCGAGCAGTACTTC	CASSLGLEQYF
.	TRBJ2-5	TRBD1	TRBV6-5	TGTGCCAGCATCCCTGACAGGGTGATAAAGGAGACCCAGTACTTC	CASIPDRVIKETQYF
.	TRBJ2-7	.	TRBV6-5	TGTGCCAGCAGTTACTCGCAGGGTTCCGAGCAGTACTTC	CASSYSQGSEQYF
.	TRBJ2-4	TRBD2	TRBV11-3	TGTGCCAGCAGCTCCAGACTAGCGGGAGGGTCCAAAAACATTCAGTACTTC	CASSSRLAGGSKNIQYF
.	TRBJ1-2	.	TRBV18	TGTGCCAGCTCACCCGAAGTAAGGGACATCTATGGCTACACCTTC	CASSPEVRDIYGYTF